The clone carrying this T cell receptor beta chain was counted ten times or more. Its specificity is not known. The read ends 3 residues shy of where the CDR3 ends; the end is completed using the germline J gene. This specimen belongs to a study of T cell clonality in common variable immunodeficiency. Study results and caveats: CVID subjects had higher TCRbeta clonality than healthy controls, most marked in about a third. Fewer deletions and N-nucleotide insertions were reportedly seen in common variable immunodeficiency TCR beta sequences.

Both groups were predominantly of Caucasian heritage. Unmatched junction bases numbered 10, after V lost 3 bases and J lost 0 bases. The germline CDR1 and CDR2 sequences are DFQATT and SNEGSKA (reference sequence). The CDR3 consists of 17 residues. Libraries were prepared by immunoSEQ multiplex PCR; TCRdb keeps only in-frame clonotypes and omits some of them. The sample includes 30,000 to 40,000 clones, none of them occurring once. The sequencing input was peripheral blood mononuclear cells. The clonotype originates from a person aged 18 to 75 in good health. V and J are TRBV20-1 and TRBJ2-3, with 9 bases that match TRBD2. The CDR3 loop reads CSARAASGTASTDTQYF. The DNA read from the CDR3 is TGCAGTGCTAGGGCCGCTAGCGGGACCGCTAGCACAGATACG.